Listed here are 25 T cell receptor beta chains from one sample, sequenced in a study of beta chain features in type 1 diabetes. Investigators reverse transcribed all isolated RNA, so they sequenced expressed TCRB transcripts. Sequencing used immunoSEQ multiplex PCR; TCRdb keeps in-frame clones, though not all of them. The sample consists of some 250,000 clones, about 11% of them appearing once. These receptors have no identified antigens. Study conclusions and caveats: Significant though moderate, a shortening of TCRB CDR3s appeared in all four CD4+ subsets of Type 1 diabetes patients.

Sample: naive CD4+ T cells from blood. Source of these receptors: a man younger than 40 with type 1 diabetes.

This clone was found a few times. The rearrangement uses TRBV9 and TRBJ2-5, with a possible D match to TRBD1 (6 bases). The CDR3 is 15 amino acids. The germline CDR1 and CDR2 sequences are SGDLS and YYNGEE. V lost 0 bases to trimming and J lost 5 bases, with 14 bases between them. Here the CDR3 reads CASSVGSVGAETQYF. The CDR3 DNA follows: TGTGCCAGCAGCGTAGGTAGCGTGGGGGCGGAGACCCAGTACTTC.

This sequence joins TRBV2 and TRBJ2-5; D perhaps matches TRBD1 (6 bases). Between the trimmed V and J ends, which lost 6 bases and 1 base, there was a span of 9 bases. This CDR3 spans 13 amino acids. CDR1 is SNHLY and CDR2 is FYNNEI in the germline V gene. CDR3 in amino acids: CASRAGAQETQYF. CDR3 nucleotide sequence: TGTGCCAGCAGGGCAGGGGCCCAAGAGACCCAGTACTTC.

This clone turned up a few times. The DNA of the CDR3 is TGTGCTAGTGGTCGGGGCGGGGGATACAATGAGCAGTTCTTC. This translates into CASGRGGGYNEQFF. J is TRBJ2-1 and V is TRBV12-5; 7 bases line up with TRBD2. This CDR3 spans 14 amino acids. The V segment lost 5 bases and the J segment 4 bases; nucleotides outside the gene matches: 5. Germline-derived CDR1 and CDR2 are LGHNT and FRNRAP.

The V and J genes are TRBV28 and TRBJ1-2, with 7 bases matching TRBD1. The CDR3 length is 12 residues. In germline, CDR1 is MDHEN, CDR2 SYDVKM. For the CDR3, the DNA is TGTGGTGCCGAAGGGGGCGACTATGGCTACACCTTC. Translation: CGAEGGDYGYTF.

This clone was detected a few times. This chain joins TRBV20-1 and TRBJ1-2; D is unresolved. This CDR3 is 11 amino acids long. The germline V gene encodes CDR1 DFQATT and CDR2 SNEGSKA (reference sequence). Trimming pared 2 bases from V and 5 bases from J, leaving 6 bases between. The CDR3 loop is CSARQDYGYTF. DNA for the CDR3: TGCAGTGCTAGACAGGATTATGGCTACACCTTC.

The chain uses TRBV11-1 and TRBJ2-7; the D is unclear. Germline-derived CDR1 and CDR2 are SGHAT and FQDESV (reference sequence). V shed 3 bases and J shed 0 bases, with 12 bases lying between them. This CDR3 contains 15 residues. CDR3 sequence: CASSFPGSSSYEQYF. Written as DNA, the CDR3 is TGTGCCAGCAGCTTTCCAGGATCAAGCTCCTACGAGCAGTACTTC. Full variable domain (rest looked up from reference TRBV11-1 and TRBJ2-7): EAEVAQSPRYKITEKSQAVAFWCDPISGHATLYWYRQILGQGPELLVQFQDESVVDDSQLPKDRFSAERLKGVDSTLKIQPAELGDSAMYLCASSFPGSSSYEQYFGPGTRLTVT.

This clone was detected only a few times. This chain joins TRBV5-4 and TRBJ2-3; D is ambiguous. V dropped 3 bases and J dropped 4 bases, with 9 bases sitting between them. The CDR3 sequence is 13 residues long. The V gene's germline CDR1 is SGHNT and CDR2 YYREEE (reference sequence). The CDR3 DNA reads TGTGCCAGCAGCTCCCCGGCGGCAGATACGCAGTATTTT. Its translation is CASSSPAADTQYF.

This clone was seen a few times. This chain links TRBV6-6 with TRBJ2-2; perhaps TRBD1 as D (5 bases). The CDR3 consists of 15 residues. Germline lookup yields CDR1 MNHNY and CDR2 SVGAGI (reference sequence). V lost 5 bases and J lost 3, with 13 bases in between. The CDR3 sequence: CASSPYRPHTGELFF. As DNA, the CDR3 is TGTGCCAGCAGTCCGTACAGGCCCCACACCGGGGAGCTGTTTTTT.

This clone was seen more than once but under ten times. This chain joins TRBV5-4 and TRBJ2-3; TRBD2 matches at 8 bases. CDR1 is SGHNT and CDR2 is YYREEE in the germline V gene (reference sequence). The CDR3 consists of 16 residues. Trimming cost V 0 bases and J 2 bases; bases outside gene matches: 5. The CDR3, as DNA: TGTGCCAGCAGCTTGGGTCCTAGCGGGTACACAGATACGCAGTATTTT. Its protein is CASSLGPSGYTDTQYF. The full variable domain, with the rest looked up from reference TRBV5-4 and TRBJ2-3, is ETGVTQSPTHLIKTRGQQVTLRCSSQSGHNTVSWYQQALGQGPQFIFQYYREEENGRGNFPPRFSGLQFPNYSSELNVNALELDDSALYLCASSLGPSGYTDTQYFGPGTRLTVL.

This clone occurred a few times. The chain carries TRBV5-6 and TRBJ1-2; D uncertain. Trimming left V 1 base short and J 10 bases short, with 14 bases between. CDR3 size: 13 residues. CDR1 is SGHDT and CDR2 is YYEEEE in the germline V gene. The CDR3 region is CASSLKVSGSYTF. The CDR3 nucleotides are TGTGCCAGCAGCTTGAAGGTATCCGGGTCCTACACCTTC.

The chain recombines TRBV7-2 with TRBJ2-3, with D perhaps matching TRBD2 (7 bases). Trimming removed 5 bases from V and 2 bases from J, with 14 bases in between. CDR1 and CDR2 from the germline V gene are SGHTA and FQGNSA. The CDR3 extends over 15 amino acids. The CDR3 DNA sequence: TGTGCCAGCAGCCTGGGGGGGCTTGTCACAGATACGCAGTATTTT. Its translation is CASSLGGLVTDTQYF.

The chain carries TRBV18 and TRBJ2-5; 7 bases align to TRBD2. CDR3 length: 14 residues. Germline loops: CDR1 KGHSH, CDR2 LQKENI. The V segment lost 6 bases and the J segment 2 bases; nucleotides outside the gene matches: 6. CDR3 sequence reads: CASSPQAGQETQYF. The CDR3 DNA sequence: TGTGCCAGCTCCCCTCAAGCGGGACAAGAGACCCAGTACTTC. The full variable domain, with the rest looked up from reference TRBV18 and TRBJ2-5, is NAGVMQNPRHLVRRRGQEARLRCSPMKGHSHVYWYRQLPEEGLKFMVYLQKENIIDESGMPKERFSAEFPKEGPSILRIQQVVRGDSAAYFCASSPQAGQETQYFGPGTRLLVL.

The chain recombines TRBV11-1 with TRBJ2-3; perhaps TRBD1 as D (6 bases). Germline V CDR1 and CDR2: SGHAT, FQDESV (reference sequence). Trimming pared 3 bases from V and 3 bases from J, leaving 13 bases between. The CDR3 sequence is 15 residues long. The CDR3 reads CASSFIRGGTDTQYF. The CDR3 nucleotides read TGTGCCAGCAGCTTCATACGAGGGGGAACAGATACGCAGTATTTT.

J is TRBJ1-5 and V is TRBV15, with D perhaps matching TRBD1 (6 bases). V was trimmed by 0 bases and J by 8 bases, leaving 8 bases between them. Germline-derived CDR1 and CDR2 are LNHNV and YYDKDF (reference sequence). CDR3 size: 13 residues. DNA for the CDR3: TGTGCCACCAGCAGAGATAAGGGGGAGCCCCAGCATTTT. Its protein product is CATSRDKGEPQHF.

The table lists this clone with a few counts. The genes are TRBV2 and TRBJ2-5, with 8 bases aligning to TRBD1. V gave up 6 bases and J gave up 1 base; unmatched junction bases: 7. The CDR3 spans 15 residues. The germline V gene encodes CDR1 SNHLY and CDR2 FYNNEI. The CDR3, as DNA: TGTGCCAGCAGCTTCAGCGGACAGGGCCAAGAGACCCAGTACTTC. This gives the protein CASSFSGQGQETQYF. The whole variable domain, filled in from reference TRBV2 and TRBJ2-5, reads EPEVTQTPSHQVTQMGQEVILRCVPISNHLYFYWYRQILGQKVEFLVSFYNNEISEKSEIFDDQFSVERPDGSNFTLKIRSTKLEDSAMYFCASSFSGQGQETQYFGPGTRLLVL.

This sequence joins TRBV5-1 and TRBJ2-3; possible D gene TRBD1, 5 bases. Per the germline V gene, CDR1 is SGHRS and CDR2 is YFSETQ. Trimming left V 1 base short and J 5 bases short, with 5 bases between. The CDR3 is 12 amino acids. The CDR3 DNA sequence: TGCGCCAGCAGCTTGAGGGGAGATACGCAGTATTTT. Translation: CASSLRGDTQYF.

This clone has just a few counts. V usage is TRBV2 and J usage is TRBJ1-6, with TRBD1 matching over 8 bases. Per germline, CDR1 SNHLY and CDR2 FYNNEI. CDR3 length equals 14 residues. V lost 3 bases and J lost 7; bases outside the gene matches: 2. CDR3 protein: CASSERTGNSPLHF. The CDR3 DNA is TGTGCCAGCAGTGAGAGGACAGGGAATTCACCCCTCCACTTT. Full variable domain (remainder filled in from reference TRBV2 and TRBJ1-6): EPEVTQTPSHQVTQMGQEVILRCVPISNHLYFYWYRQILGQKVEFLVSFYNNEISEKSEIFDDQFSVERPDGSNFTLKIRSTKLEDSAMYFCASSERTGNSPLHFGNGTRLTVT.

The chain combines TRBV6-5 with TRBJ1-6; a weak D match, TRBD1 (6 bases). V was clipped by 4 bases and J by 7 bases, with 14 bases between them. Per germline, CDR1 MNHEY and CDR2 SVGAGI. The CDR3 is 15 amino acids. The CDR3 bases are TGTGCCAGCAGTTGGAACCCGGGACAAAATTCACCCCTCCACTTT. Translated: CASSWNPGQNSPLHF.

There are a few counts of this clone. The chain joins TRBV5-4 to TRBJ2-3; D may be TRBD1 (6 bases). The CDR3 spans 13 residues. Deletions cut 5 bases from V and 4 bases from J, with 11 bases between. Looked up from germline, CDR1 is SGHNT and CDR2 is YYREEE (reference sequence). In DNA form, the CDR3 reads TGTGCCAGCAGGGGCAGGGGTCCAGATACGCAGTATTTT. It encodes CASRGRGPDTQYF. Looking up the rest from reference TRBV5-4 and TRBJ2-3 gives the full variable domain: ETGVTQSPTHLIKTRGQQVTLRCSSQSGHNTVSWYQQALGQGPQFIFQYYREEENGRGNFPPRFSGLQFPNYSSELNVNALELDDSALYLCASRGRGPDTQYFGPGTRLTVL.

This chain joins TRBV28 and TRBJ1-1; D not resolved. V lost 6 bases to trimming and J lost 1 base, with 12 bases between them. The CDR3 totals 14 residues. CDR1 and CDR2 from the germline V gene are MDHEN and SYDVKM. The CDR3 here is CASSPPNRNTEAFF. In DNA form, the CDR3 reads TGTGCCAGCAGCCCTCCTAATCGGAACACTGAAGCTTTCTTT.

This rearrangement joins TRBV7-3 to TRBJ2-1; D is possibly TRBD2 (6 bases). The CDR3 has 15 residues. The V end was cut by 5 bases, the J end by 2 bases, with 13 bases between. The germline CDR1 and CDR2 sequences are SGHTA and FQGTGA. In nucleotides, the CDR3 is TGTGCCAGCAGCCTAGCGAGCTCGGCCTACAATGAGCAGTTCTTC. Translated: CASSLASSAYNEQFF.

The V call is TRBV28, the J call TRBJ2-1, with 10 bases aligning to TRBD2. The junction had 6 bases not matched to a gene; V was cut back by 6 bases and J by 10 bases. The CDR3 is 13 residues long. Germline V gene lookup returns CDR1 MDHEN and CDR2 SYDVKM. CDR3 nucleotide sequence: TGTGCCAGCAGGGCTAGCGGGGGTCAGGAGCAGTTCTTC. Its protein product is CASRASGGQEQFF.

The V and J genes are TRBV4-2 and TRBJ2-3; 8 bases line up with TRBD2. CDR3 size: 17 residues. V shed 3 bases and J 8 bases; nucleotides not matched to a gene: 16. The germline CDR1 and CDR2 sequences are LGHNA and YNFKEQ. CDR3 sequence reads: CASSQGATRGEWATQYF. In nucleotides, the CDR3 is TGTGCCAGCAGCCAGGGAGCTACGCGGGGGGAATGGGCTACGCAGTATTTT.

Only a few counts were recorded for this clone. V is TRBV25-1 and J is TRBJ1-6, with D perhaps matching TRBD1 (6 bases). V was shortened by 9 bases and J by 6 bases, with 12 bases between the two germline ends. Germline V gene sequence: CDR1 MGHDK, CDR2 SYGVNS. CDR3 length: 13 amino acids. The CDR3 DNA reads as TGTGCCAGTCATGACAGGTTTAATTCACCCCTCCACTTT. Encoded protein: CASHDRFNSPLHF.

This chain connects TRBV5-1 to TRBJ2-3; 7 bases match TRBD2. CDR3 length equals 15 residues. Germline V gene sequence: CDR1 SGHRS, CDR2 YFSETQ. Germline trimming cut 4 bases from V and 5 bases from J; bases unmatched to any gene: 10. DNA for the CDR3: TGCGCCAGCAGCCCGAGGGGACCGGGAGGAGATACGCAGTATTTT. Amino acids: CASSPRGPGGDTQYF.